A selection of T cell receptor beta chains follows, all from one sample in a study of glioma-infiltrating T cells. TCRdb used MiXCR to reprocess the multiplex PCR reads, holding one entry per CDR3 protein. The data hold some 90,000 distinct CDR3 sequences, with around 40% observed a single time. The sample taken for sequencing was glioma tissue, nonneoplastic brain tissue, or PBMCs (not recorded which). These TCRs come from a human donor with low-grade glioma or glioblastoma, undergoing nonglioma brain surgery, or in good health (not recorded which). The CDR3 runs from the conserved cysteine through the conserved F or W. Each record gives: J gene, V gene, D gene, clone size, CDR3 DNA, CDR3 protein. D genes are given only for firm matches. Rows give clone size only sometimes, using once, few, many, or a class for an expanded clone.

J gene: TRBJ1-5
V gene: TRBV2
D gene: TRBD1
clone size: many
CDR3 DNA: TGTGCCAGCAGAGGGACAGTCCAGCCCCAGCATTTT
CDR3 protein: CASRGTVQPQHF

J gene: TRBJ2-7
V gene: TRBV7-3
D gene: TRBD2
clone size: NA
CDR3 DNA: TGTGCCAGCAGCCCTACCGGCGGGGGTGCTTTGATCTACGAGCAGTACTTC
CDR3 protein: CASSPTGGGALIYEQYF

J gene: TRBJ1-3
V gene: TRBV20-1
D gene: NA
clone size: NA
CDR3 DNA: TGCAATGCTAGAGTTTTAAACACCATATATTTC
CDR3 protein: CNARVLNTIYF

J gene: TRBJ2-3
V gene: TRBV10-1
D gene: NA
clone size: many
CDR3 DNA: TGCGCCAGCAGTGAGTCTGGACCAGATACGCAGTATTTT
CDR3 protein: CASSESGPDTQYF

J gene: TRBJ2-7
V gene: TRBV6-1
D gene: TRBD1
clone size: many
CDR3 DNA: TGTGCCAGCAGGGCTAGAGCCGGGACAGCCTCCTACGAGCAGTACTTC
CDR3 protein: CASRARAGTASYEQYF

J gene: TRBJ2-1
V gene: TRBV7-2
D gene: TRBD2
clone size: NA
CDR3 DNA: TGTGCCAGCAGCTTAGGTAGGGCTAGCGGGAGTGGCGATGAGCAGTTCTTC
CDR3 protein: CASSLGRASGSGDEQFF

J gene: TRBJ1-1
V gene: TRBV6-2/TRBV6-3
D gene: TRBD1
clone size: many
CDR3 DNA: TGTGCCAGCAGTTACGCGGGACAGGGGATCGGCGCTTTCTTT
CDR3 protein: CASSYAGQGIGAFF

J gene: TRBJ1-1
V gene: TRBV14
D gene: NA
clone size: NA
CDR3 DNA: TGTGCCAGAAGCCAAGTCGACAGGAGGAAAACTGAAGCTTTCTTT
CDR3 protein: CARSQVDRRKTEAFF

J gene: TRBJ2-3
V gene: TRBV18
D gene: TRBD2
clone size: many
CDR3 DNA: TGTGCCAGCTCACAACTACTAGCGGGGGAAACGCAGTATTTT
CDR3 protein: CASSQLLAGETQYF

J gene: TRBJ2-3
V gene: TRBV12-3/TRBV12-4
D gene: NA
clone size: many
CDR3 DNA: TGTGCCAGCAGTTTACGTGGGGATACGCAGTATTTT
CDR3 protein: CASSLRGDTQYF

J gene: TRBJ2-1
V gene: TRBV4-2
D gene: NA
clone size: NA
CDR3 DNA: TGTGTTAGCAGCCAGGACAATGAGCAGTTCTTC
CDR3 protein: CVSSQDNEQFF

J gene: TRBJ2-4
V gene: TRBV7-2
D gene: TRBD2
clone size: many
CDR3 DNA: TGTGCCAGCAGCCACCTTTCCCCTAGCGGGAAGGACATTCAGTACTTC
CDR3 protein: CASSHLSPSGKDIQYF

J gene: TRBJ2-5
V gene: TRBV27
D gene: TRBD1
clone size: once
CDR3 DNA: TGTGCCAGCAGTCCGCAGGGGGTCGAGACCAAGTACTTC
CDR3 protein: CASSPQGVETKYF

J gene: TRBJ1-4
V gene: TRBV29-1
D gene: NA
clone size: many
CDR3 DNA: TGCAGCGTACGAACAGGGAATAAAAATGAAAAACTGTTTTTT
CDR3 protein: CSVRTGNKNEKLFF

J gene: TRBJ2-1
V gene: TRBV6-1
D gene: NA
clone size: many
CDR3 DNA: TGTGCCAGCAGTTCTGGACTAGGGGGTTGGCAGTTCTTC
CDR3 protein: CASSSGLGGWQFF

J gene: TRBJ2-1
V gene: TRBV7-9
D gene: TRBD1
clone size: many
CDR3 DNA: TGTGCCAGCAGCCCAGGGGACAGGACCTACAATGAGCAGTTCTTC
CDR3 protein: CASSPGDRTYNEQFF

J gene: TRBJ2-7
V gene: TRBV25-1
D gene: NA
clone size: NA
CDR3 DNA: TGTGCCAGCGTTCGAAAGGGCTCCTACGAGCAGTACTTC
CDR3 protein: CASVRKGSYEQYF

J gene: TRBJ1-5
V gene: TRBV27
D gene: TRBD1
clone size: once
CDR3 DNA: TGTGCCAGCAGTTTATCCGGGACAGGCCATCAGCCCCAGCATTTT
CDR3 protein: CASSLSGTGHQPQHF

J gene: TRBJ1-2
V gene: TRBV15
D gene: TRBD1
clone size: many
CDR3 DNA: TGTGCCACCAGCAGGAACTTAGGACAGGCCCGCTTTGGGGGCTACACCTTC
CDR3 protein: CATSRNLGQARFGGYTF

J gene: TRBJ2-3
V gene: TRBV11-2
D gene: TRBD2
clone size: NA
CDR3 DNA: TGTGCCAGCAGCCCTCGCGTTAGCGGGGGGGCAGATACGCAGTATTTT
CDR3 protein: CASSPRVSGGADTQYF

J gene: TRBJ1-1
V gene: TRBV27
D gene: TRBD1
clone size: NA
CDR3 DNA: TGTGCCTGCAGTTTATGGCAGGGGGCGAACACCGAAGCTTTCTTT
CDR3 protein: CACSLWQGANTEAFF

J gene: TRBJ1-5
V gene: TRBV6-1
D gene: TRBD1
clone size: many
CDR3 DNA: TGTGCCAGCAGAAGGACAGGGGGCACGAGGAGGGATCAGCCCCAGCATTTT
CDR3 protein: CASRRTGGTRRDQPQHF

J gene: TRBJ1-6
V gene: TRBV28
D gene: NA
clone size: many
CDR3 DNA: TGTGCCAGCAGTTTAGGTTTGAGCAATTCACCCCTCCACTTT
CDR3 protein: CASSLGLSNSPLHF

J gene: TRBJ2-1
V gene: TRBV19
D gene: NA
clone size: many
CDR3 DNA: TGTGCCAGTAGTATAAGCCCGACAGCCTACAATGAGCAGTTCTTC
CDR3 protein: CASSISPTAYNEQFF

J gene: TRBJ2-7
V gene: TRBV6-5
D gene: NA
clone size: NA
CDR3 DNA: TGTGCCAGCAGCCAGGAGGTGGGGGCCCACGAGCAATACTTC
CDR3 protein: CASSQEVGAHEQYF

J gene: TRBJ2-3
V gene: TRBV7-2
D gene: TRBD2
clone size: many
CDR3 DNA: TGTGCCAGCAGTAACGAAGGGACTAGGGTGCAAGATACGCAGTATTTT
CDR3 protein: CASSNEGTRVQDTQYF

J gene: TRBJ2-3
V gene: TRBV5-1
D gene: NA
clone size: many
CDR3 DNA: TGCGCCAGCAGCGACCGGGACAGCACAGATACGCAGTATTTT
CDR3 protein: CASSDRDSTDTQYF

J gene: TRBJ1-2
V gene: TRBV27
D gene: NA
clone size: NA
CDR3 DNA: TGTGCCAGCTATGCCACAGGAGATCTTGGCTACACCTTC
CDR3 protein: CASYATGDLGYTF

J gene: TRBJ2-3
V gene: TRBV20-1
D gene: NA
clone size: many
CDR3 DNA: TGCAGTGCTAGATCGGCGGGGCGCTCCACAGATACGCAGTATTTT
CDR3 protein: CSARSAGRSTDTQYF

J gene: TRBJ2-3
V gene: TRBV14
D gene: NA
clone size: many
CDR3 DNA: TGTGCCAGCAGCCAAGATTTACTCAGTTGGACGCCCGATACGCAGTATTTT
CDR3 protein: CASSQDLLSWTPDTQYF

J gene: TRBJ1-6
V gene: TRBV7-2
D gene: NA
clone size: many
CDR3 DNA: TGTGCCAGCAGCTTATACAGGGTAACCTCTGGTTCACCCCTCCACTTT
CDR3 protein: CASSLYRVTSGSPLHF

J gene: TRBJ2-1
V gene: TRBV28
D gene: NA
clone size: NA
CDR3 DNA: TGTGCCAGCACCGCCGGGGGAGGAGGATACAATGAGCAGTTCTTC
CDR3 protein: CASTAGGGGYNEQFF

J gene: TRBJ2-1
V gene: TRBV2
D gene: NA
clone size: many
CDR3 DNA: TGTGCCAGCAGACAGGGCGGGCAGTTCTTC
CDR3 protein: CASRQGGQFF

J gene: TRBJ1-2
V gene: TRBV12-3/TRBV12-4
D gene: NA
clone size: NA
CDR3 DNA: TGTGCCAGCAGTTTGGTGGCAGGGGAAGGCTACGCCTTC
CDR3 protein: CASSLVAGEGYAF

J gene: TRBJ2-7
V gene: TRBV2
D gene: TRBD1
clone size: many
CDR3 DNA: TGTGCCAGCAGCACTGGGACAGTCGAGCAGTACTTC
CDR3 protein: CASSTGTVEQYF

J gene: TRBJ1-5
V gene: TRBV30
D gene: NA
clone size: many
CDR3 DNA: TGTGCCTGGAGCGTAGAAGCACTAACACAGCCCCAGCATTTT
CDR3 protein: CAWSVEALTQPQHF

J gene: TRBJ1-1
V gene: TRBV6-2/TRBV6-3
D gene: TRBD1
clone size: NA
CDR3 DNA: TGTGCCAGTGGGGACAGGAACGAGAACACTGAAGCTTTCTTT
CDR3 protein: CASGDRNENTEAFF

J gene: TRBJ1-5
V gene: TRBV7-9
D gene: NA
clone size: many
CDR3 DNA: TGTGCCAGCAGCGGGACGTCGGGCAATCAGCCCCAGCATTTT
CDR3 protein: CASSGTSGNQPQHF

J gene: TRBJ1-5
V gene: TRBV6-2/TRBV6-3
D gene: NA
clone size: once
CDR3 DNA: TGTAACAGAAGTTTTGGGGAGGTTCAGCCCCAGCATTTT
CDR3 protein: CNRSFGEVQPQHF

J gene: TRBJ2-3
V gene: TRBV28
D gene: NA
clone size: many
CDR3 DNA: TGTGCCAGCAGTTTCCCCTCGGCGGGTGCTGGCTTATCCGACACAGATACGCAGTATTTT
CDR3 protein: CASSFPSAGAGLSDTDTQYF

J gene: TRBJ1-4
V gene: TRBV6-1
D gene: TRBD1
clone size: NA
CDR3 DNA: TGTGCCATCCATGGGGGGGACAGACGAAATGAAAAACTGTTTTTT
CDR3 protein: CAIHGGDRRNEKLFF

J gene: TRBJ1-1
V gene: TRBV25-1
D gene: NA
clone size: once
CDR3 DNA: TGTAACAGCACTCCCGGCGGAGGACCCAAAGGCACTGAAGCTTTCTTT
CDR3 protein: CNSTPGGGPKGTEAFF

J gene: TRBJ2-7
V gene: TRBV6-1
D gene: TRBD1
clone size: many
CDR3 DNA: TGTGCCAGCAGTGAAACGGGACAGGGAGGCGAGCAGTACTTC
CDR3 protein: CASSETGQGGEQYF